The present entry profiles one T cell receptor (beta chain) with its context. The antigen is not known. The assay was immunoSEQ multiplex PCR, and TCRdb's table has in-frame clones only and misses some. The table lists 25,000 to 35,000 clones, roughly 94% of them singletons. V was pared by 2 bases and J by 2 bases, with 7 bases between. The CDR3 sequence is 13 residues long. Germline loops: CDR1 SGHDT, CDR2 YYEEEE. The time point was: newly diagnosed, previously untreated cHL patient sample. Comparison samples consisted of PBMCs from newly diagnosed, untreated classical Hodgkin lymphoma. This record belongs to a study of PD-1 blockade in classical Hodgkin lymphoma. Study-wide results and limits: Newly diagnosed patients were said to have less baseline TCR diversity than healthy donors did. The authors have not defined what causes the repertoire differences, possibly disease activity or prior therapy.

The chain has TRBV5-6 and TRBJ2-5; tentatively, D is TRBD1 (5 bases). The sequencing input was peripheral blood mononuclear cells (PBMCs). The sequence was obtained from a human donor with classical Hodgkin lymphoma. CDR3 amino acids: CASSFREQETQYF. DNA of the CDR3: TGTGCCAGCAGCTTCAGGGAACAAGAGACCCAGTACTTC.